This T cell receptor (beta chain) derives from a study of shared clonotypes between healthy human individuals. Study as a whole: The cohort comprised a couple of women and a few men. Their ages spanned 18 to 49 years.

V shed 3 bases and J shed 6 bases, with 26 bases lying between them. CDR1 is KGHSH, CDR2 LQKENI, per germline. This CDR3 is built from 19 residues. The study drew all its donors from Caucasian adults living in Nashville, Tennessee. Samples underwent the assay at deep level. Using immunoSEQ multiplex PCR, the repertoire was profiled, and TCRdb retains in-frame clones only, with some absent. Of more than 450,000 clones listed, approximately 85% were seen once; the top ten hold 13%. The origin of this receptor is a middle-aged woman in good health. Some clones in this sample may be carry-over from other donors' samples. The material sequenced was PBMCs. The rearrangement uses TRBV18 and TRBJ2-2, with D possibly TRBD1 on 5 matching bases. In DNA form, the CDR3 reads TGTGCCAGCTCACCGACGAATGCACGGACACCCCTTGGAGCCGGGGAGCTGTTTTTT. Translation gives CASSPTNARTPLGAGELFF.